This T cell receptor (beta chain) was obtained from a study of blood T cell repertoires in COVID-19. The CDR3 runs to 14 residues. V lost 3 bases, J lost 5 bases, and 7 bases stayed unmatched. Germline V gene lookup returns CDR1 MNHNS and CDR2 SASEGT. TCRdb keeps only in-frame clones here, not all; method: immunoSEQ multiplex PCR. The repertoire holds 120,000 or so clones, with over 75% as singletons. Sequencing was carried out using peripheral blood. The rearrangement links TRBV6-1 to TRBJ2-7, with 7 bases matching TRBD1. The receptor's source is a man at least 80 years old with active or convalescent COVID-19. The CDR3 DNA is TGTGCCAGCAGTGATAAGACAGGGTGGGACGAGCAGTACTTC. Protein sequence: CASSDKTGWDEQYF.